This TCR beta chain emerged from a study of low-dose radiotherapy and immunotherapy resistance in tumors. The CDR3 has 16 residues. Germline lookup yields CDR1 SGHDN and CDR2 FVKESK. The V segment lost 4 bases and the J segment 7 bases; nucleotides outside the gene matches: 11. Primers used for first-strand cDNA, a TRAV- and TRBV-specific set, covered both alpha and beta chains. PCR amplification of the TCRs was performed with Phusion for about 20 PCR cycles, and it relied on a constant-region primer together with a V-primer adapter. TCRdb analysed the reads with MiXCR anew, one entry per CDR3 protein. The repertoire holds 30,000 to 45,000 distinct CDR3 sequences, about a fifth seen once, with just under 9.5% in the top ten. Time point: after trial treatment. The treatment is: LDRT plus nivolumab, ipilimumab, low-dose cyclophosphamide and aspirin (RACIN trial). Every donor was treated with nivolumab, ipilimumab, aspirin, low-dose cyclophosphamide and also low-dose radiotherapy.

This clonotype was counted many times. The sample was PBMCs, taken after low-dose radiotherapy plus immunotherapy. This TCR was recovered from a female donor with ovarian cancer. The genes are TRBV14 and TRBJ2-1, with 9 bases aligning to TRBD1. The DNA of the CDR3 is TGTGCCAGCAGCCTAAGGGGGACAGGGATATGGAATGAGCAGTTCTTC. Amino acids: CASSLRGTGIWNEQFF.